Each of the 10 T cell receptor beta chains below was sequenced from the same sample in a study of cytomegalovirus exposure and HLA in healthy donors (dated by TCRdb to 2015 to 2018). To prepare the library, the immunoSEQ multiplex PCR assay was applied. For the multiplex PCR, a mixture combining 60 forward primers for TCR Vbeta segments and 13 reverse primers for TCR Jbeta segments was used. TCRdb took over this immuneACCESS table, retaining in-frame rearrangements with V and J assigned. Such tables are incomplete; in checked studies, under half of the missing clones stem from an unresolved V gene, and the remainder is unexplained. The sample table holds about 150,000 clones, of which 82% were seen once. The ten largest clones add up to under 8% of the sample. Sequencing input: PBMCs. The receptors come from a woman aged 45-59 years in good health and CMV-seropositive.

The CDR3 sequence: CASSLTPGQLNEKLFF. The CDR3 nucleotides are TGTGCCAGCAGCTTAACCCCGGGACAGCTGAACGAAAAACTGTTTTTT. The gene calls are TRBV7-6 and TRBJ1-4, with 7 bases matching TRBD1. The V gene end was trimmed by 2 bases and the J gene end by 8 bases; junction bases not matched to a gene: 11. The CDR3 has 16 amino acids. The V gene's germline CDR1 is SGHVS and CDR2 FNYEAQ.

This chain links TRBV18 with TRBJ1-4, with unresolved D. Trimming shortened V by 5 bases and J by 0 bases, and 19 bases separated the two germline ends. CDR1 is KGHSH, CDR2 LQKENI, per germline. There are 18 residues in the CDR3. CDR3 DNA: TGTGCCAGCTCAGTCGCCCCCGCGAACCCTGCAACTAATGAAAAACTGTTTTTT. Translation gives CASSVAPANPATNEKLFF. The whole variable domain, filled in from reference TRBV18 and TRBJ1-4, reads NAGVMQNPRHLVRRRGQEARLRCSPMKGHSHVYWYRQLPEEGLKFMVYLQKENIIDESGMPKERFSAEFPKEGPSILRIQQVVRGDSAAYFCASSVAPANPATNEKLFFGSGTQLSVL.

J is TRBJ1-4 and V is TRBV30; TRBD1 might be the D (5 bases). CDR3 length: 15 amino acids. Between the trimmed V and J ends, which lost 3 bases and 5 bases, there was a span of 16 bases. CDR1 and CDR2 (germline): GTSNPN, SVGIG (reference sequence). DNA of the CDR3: TGTGCCTGGAGAAACCCGGGGGTCGAGAATGAAAAACTGTTTTTT. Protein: CAWRNPGVENEKLFF.

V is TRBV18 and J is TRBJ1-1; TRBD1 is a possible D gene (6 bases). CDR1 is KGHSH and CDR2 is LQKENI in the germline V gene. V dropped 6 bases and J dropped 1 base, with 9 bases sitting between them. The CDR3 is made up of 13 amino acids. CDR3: CASSQDRNTEAFF. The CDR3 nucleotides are TGTGCCAGCTCCCAGGACAGGAACACTGAAGCTTTCTTT.

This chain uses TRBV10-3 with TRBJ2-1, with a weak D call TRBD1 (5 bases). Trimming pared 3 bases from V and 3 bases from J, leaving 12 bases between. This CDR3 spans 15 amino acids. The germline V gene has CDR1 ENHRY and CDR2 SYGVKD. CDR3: CAISEGAGNYNEQFF. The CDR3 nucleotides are TGTGCCATCAGTGAAGGGGCAGGGAACTACAATGAGCAGTTCTTC.

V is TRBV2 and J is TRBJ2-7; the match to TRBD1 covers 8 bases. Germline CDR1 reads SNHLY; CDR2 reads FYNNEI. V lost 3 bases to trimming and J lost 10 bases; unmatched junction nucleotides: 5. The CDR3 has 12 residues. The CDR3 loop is CASSDLDRAQYF. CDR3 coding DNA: TGTGCCAGCAGTGATCTGGACAGGGCCCAGTACTTC.

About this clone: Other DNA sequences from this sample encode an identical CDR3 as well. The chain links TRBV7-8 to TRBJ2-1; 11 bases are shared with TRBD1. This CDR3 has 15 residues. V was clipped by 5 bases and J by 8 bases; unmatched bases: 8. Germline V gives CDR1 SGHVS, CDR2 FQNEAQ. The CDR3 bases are TGTGCCAGCAGCCTACCCGGGACAGGGGGGGATGAGCAGTTCTTC. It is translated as CASSLPGTGGDEQFF.

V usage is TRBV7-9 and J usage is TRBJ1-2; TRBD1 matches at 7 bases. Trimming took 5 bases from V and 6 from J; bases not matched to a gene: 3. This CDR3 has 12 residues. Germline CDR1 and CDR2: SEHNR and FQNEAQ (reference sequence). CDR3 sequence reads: CASSGGTDGYTF. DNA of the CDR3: TGTGCCAGCAGCGGGGGGACAGATGGCTACACCTTC.

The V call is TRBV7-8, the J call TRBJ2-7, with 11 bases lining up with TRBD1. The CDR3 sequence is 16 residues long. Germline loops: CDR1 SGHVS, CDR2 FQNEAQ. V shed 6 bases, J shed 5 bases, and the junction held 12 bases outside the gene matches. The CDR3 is CASSLAAGTGGHEQYF. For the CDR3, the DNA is TGTGCCAGCAGTTTGGCGGCGGGGACAGGGGGGCACGAGCAGTACTTC.

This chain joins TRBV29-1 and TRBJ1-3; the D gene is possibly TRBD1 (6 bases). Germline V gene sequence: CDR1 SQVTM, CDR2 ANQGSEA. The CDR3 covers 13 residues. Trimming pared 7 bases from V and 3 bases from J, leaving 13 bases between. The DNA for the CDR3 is TGCAGCGCACAGGGAATGGATGGAAACACCATATATTTT. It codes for CSAQGMDGNTIYF.